The rows below give T cell receptor beta chains drawn from one sample of a study of T cell changes during pregnancy in multiple sclerosis. Only in-frame clones appear in the TCRdb table, and some are missing; sequencing was by immunoSEQ multiplex PCR. The data contain tens of thousands of clones, roughly 93% of them seen just once; the ten biggest clones take up roughly 3.8%. This specimen was CD8+ T cells from peripheral blood mononuclear cells, taken after pregnancy. The receptor set was obtained from a female donor with multiple sclerosis, enrolled in a pregnancy study. Both conserved end residues are part of each CDR3. D genes are given only for firm matches. Size is omitted from some rows. Given values are once, few, many or a class for expanded clones.

j_call cdr3_length v_call d_call clone_size cdr3_aa cdr3_nt
TRBJ2-1 16 TRBV5-4 TRBD2 - CASSGGLAGVDNEQFF TGTGCCAGCAGCGGGGGACTAGCGGGGGTCGACAATGAGCAGTTCTTC
TRBJ2-5 15 TRBV6-5 - - CASSYSRGPQETQYF TGTGCCAGCAGTTACTCCCGAGGGCCCCAAGAGACCCAGTACTTC
TRBJ2-7 17 TRBV28 TRBD1 - CASSPRTGGDFSYEQYF TGTGCCAGCAGTCCCAGGACAGGGGGCGATTTCTCCTACGAGCAGTACTTC
TRBJ1-2 14 TRBV4-3 TRBD1 medium-sized CASSQELGGRGYTF TGCGCCAGCAGCCAAGAGTTAGGGGGCCGTGGCTACACCTTC
TRBJ2-4 16 TRBV2 TRBD1 - CASTATGGAAKNIQYF TGTGCCAGCACTGCGACAGGGGGCGCGGCCAAAAACATTCAGTACTTC
TRBJ2-7 15 TRBV6-1 TRBD1 - CASSETGDRTFQQYF TGTGCCAGCAGTGAAACCGGGGACAGGACGTTTCAGCAGTACTTC
TRBJ1-1 14 TRBV27 TRBD1 - CASSTTTGQTEAFF TGTGCCAGCAGTACAACGACAGGGCAAACTGAAGCTTTCTTT
TRBJ2-7 14 TRBV5-5 - - CASSLEGEAYEQYF TGTGCCAGCAGCTTGGAGGGAGAGGCCTACGAGCAGTACTTC
TRBJ2-7 14 TRBV7-9 TRBD2 - CASSLGDYSYEQYF TGTGCCAGCAGCTTAGGGGACTATTCCTACGAGCAGTACTTC
TRBJ1-2 17 TRBV28 TRBD1 - CASRLRTGQEWVYGYTF TGTGCCAGCAGGCTGAGGACGGGACAGGAATGGGTCTATGGCTACACCTTC
TRBJ2-7 14 TRBV10-3 TRBD1 - CAIRIRDSPHEQYF TGTGCCATCAGGATCCGGGACAGCCCACACGAGCAGTACTTC
TRBJ1-4 13 TRBV5-1 - - CASTDGVNEKLFF TGCGCCAGCACCGACGGGGTTAATGAAAAACTGTTTTTT
TRBJ2-1 17 TRBV7-8 - - CASSLSGGGSSYNEQFF TGTGCCAGCAGCTTATCGGGCGGGGGCAGCTCCTACAATGAGCAGTTCTTC
TRBJ2-1 15 TRBV4-1 - - CASSQGQGPGGEQFF TGCGCCAGCAGCCAAGGTCAGGGCCCCGGGGGTGAGCAGTTCTTC
TRBJ1-5 15 TRBV7-9 TRBD1 - CASSTGQAFGQPQHF TGTGCCAGCAGCACTGGACAGGCCTTCGGTCAGCCCCAGCATTTT
TRBJ2-3 13 TRBV5-4 - - CASSFGGTDTQYF TGTGCCAGCAGCTTTGGGGGGACAGATACGCAGTATTTT
TRBJ2-7 15 TRBV19 TRBD2 - CASSILAGGPGEQYF TGTGCCAGTAGTATTTTAGCGGGAGGGCCTGGCGAGCAGTACTTC
TRBJ2-7 15 TRBV11-2 - - CASSLENSAVSEQYF TGTGCCAGCAGCTTAGAGAATAGCGCGGTCTCCGAGCAGTACTTC
TRBJ2-7 18 TRBV29-1 TRBD2 - CSVESKTSGGLYSYEQYF TGCAGCGTTGAGTCGAAGACTAGCGGGGGGTTATACTCCTACGAGCAGTACTTC
TRBJ1-1 14 TRBV7-9 TRBD1 - CASSLGQGNTEAFF TGTGCCAGCAGCCTGGGACAGGGTAACACTGAAGCTTTCTTT
TRBJ1-6 17 TRBV4-3 - once CASSQDEGYSYNSPLHF TGCGCCAGCAGCCAAGATGAGGGTTACTCCTATAATTCACCCCTCCACTTT
TRBJ2-5 13 TRBV28 - - CASGRGSGETQYF TGTGCCAGTGGGCGGGGATCCGGCGAGACCCAGTACTTC
TRBJ2-7 13 TRBV6-1 - - CASRGTNYDEQYF TGTGCCAGCAGGGGGACAAATTACGACGAGCAGTACTTC
TRBJ1-3 15 TRBV12-5 TRBD1 - CASGTRGDSGNTIYF TGTGCTAGTGGTACCAGGGGGGACTCTGGAAACACCATATATTTT
TRBJ2-7 14 TRBV6-6 TRBD1 - CASSYADRDSEQYF TGTGCCAGCAGTTACGCCGACAGGGATAGTGAGCAGTACTTC
TRBJ2-7 15 TRBV7-8 TRBD1 - CASSLVRTGSYEQYF TGTGCCAGCAGCTTAGTACGGACAGGGAGCTACGAGCAGTACTTC
TRBJ2-1 15 TRBV9 TRBD1 - CASSGRDRGRVGTFF TGTGCCAGCAGCGGCCGGGACAGGGGGCGCGTGGGCACGTTCTTC
TRBJ1-2 13 TRBV9 - - CASSVEAGAGYTF TGTGCCAGCAGCGTAGAAGCAGGGGCTGGCTACACCTTC
TRBJ2-7 15 TRBV27 TRBD2 - CASSWTSEASYEQYF TGTGCCAGCAGTTGGACTAGCGAAGCGTCTTACGAGCAGTACTTC
TRBJ2-3 16 TRBV27 TRBD2 - CASSLSLAGSTDTQYF TGTGCCAGCAGTTTAAGCCTAGCGGGGTCCACAGATACGCAGTATTTT
TRBJ2-3 16 TRBV11-3 - - CASSPGRRTSTDTQYF TGTGCCAGCAGCCCCGGGCGACGGACTAGCACAGATACGCAGTATTTT
TRBJ2-2 14 TRBV9 - - CASSVGGGTGELFF TGTGCCAGCAGCGTAGGAGGAGGAACCGGGGAGCTGTTTTTT
TRBJ1-5 15 TRBV6-5 - - CAAGDATMGDQPQHF TGTGCTGCGGGGGACGCTACAATGGGGGATCAGCCCCAGCATTTT
TRBJ2-7 14 TRBV6-5 TRBD1 - CASSYGDRGNEQYF TGTGCCAGCAGTTACGGGGACAGGGGCAACGAGCAGTACTTC
TRBJ1-2 15 TRBV5-4 TRBD1 few CASSYDRVTNYGYTF TGTGCCAGCAGCTACGACAGGGTTACTAACTATGGCTACACCTTC
TRBJ2-1 15 TRBV27 TRBD1 once CASIKTGTGGNEQFF TGTGCCAGCATTAAGACCGGGACAGGGGGCAATGAGCAGTTCTTC
TRBJ2-3 15 TRBV14 - - CASSQDVFSTDTQYF TGTGCCAGCAGCCAAGACGTGTTTAGCACAGATACGCAGTATTTT
TRBJ2-7 13 TRBV28 - - CASSLGGSGEQYF TGTGCCAGCAGTTTAGGAGGGTCAGGCGAGCAGTACTTC
TRBJ2-1 16 TRBV28 - - CASSSLTQLEYNEQFF TGTGCCAGCAGTTCCCTGACCCAGTTGGAGTACAATGAGCAGTTCTTC
TRBJ1-3 17 TRBV2 - - CASSEPTALASGNTIYF TGTGCCAGCAGTGAACCCACAGCCCTAGCCTCTGGAAACACCATATATTTT
TRBJ2-3 17 TRBV7-2 - - CASSFARAYSSTDTQYF TGTGCCAGCAGCTTCGCACGAGCCTATTCTAGCACAGATACGCAGTATTTT
TRBJ2-1 15 TRBV13 TRBD2 once CASSLRGLGVHEQFF TGTGCCAGCAGCCTTCGAGGACTAGGCGTCCATGAGCAGTTCTTC
TRBJ2-1 11 TRBV15 - - CATSGSREQFF TGTGCCACCTCGGGGAGCAGGGAGCAGTTCTTC
TRBJ1-1 14 TRBV5-1 - - CASSLGHGNTEAFF TGCGCCAGCAGCTTGGGTCACGGGAACACTGAAGCTTTCTTT
TRBJ1-2 12 TRBV9 - - CASSVGTGGYTF TGTGCCAGCAGCGTGGGAACAGGGGGCTACACCTTC
TRBJ2-7 15 TRBV5-4 - - CASSLDRVGNYEQYF TGTGCCAGCAGCTTGGACAGGGTGGGTAACTACGAGCAGTACTTC
TRBJ1-2 16 TRBV19 TRBD1 - CASSISKIRQGHGYTF TGTGCCAGTAGTATATCCAAAATCCGACAGGGCCATGGCTACACCTTC
TRBJ1-2 16 TRBV27 TRBD1 - CASSLFGQGRDYGYTF TGTGCCAGCAGTTTATTCGGACAGGGAAGGGACTATGGCTACACCTTC
TRBJ1-5 16 TRBV27 - - CASSTGTLPGNQPQHF TGTGCCAGCAGTACGGGAACTCTTCCCGGGAATCAGCCCCAGCATTTT
TRBJ2-1 15 TRBV7-6 TRBD1 - CASREGQGAYNEQFF TGTGCCAGCAGGGAGGGACAGGGGGCCTACAATGAGCAGTTCTTC
TRBJ2-7 16 TRBV4-1 - - CASSQDPQGRGYEQYF TGCGCCAGCAGCCAAGATCCGCAGGGAAGGGGCTACGAGCAGTACTTC
TRBJ2-2 13 TRBV21-1 - - CASSKRSGGELFF TGTGCCAGCAGCAAGAGGTCGGGCGGGGAGCTGTTTTTT
TRBJ2-7 19 TRBV7-3 TRBD2 - CASSIHDKRNGREIYEQYF TGTGCCAGCAGCATACACGACAAGAGGAACGGGAGGGAGATCTACGAGCAGTACTTC
TRBJ2-5 14 TRBV6-6 TRBD1 once CASSADRVVETQYF TGTGCCAGCAGTGCGGACAGGGTGGTAGAGACCCAGTACTTC
TRBJ1-5 15 TRBV7-9 TRBD1 - CASSKTGARDQPQHF TGTGCCAGCAGCAAAACAGGGGCGCGGGATCAGCCCCAGCATTTT